This T cell receptor beta chain originates from a study of blood T cell repertoires in COVID-19. The assay was immunoSEQ multiplex PCR, and TCRdb's table has in-frame clones only and misses some. Among more than 150,000 clones listed, roughly 80% were seen once. V was pared by 6 bases and J by 9 bases, with 8 bases of the junction left unmatched. The CDR3 extends over 13 amino acids. Germline-derived CDR1 and CDR2 are SQVTM and ANQGSEA. This clone showed up just a few times. Sequencing used PBMCs or T cells enriched from blood (not recorded which). This chain links TRBV29-1 with TRBJ2-1; 10 positions match TRBD2. The receptor comes from a man aged 60-69 years who had been exposed to COVID-19. The CDR3 here is CSVASGSTGEQFF. For the CDR3, the DNA is TGCAGCGTCGCTAGCGGGAGTACAGGTGAGCAGTTCTTC.